This is a list of T cell receptor beta chains from one sample in a study of response to subunit inactivated influenza vaccine. Via MiXCR, TCRdb re-called the RT-PCR reads, giving one row per CDR3 protein. This repertoire shows about 520,000 distinct CDR3 sequences, around 25% found once; its top ten account for approximately 1.9%. The specimen was CD4+ T cells sorted from PBMCs, collected roughly 5 days after vaccination. The receptor source for this set is a man aged 45-65 years who received an inactivated influenza vaccine. Each CDR3 is given with its conserved first and last residue. A D gene is named only where the DNA matches it firmly. Clone size appears in some rows only: once, few, many, or a class for an expanded clone.

j_gene: TRBJ2-5
d_gene: TRBD1
v_gene: TRBV7-8
abundance: -
CDR3aa: CASSLGTGAGKTQYF
CDR3nt: TGTGCCAGCAGCCTAGGGACAGGGGCAGGGAAGACCCAGTACTTC

j_gene: TRBJ2-1
d_gene: TRBD2
v_gene: TRBV7-8
abundance: few
CDR3aa: CASSLLSGIWYEQFF
CDR3nt: TGTGCCAGCAGCTTACTTAGCGGGATATGGTATGAGCAGTTCTTC

j_gene: TRBJ2-1
d_gene: TRBD1
v_gene: TRBV18
abundance: few
CDR3aa: CASSPTGTLNEQFF
CDR3nt: TGTGCCAGCTCTCCGACAGGGACCCTCAATGAGCAGTTCTTC

j_gene: TRBJ2-2
d_gene: TRBD1
v_gene: TRBV4-3
abundance: once
CDR3aa: CASSQESGTAGELFF
CDR3nt: TGCGCCAGCAGCCAAGAGTCCGGGACAGCCGGGGAGCTGTTTTTT

j_gene: TRBJ1-6
d_gene: -
v_gene: TRBV5-1
abundance: -
CDR3aa: CATAGDYNSPLHF
CDR3nt: TGCGCTACGGCGGGGGACTATAATTCACCCCTCCACTTT

j_gene: TRBJ2-3
d_gene: TRBD1
v_gene: TRBV29-1
abundance: few
CDR3aa: CSAGQGSGTDTQYF
CDR3nt: TGCAGCGCAGGACAGGGTTCTGGCACAGATACGCAGTATTTT

j_gene: TRBJ1-1
d_gene: -
v_gene: TRBV4-3
abundance: -
CDR3aa: CASSQDLNTGTAFF
CDR3nt: TGCGCCAGCAGCCAAGATCTCAACACGGGTACAGCTTTCTTT

j_gene: TRBJ1-4
d_gene: -
v_gene: TRBV20-1
abundance: -
CDR3aa: CSASPTSRGATNEKLFF
CDR3nt: TGCAGTGCTAGCCCCACGTCGAGGGGCGCAACTAATGAAAAACTGTTTTTT

j_gene: TRBJ2-5
d_gene: -
v_gene: TRBV20-1
abundance: -
CDR3aa: CSARGPRDQTKAQYF
CDR3nt: TGCAGTGCTAGAGGACCCCGGGACCAAACGAAGGCCCAGTACTTC

j_gene: TRBJ2-7
d_gene: TRBD2
v_gene: TRBV28
abundance: few
CDR3aa: CASRRTSVREQYF
CDR3nt: TGTGCCAGCAGACGAACTAGCGTGAGAGAGCAGTACTTC